The T cell receptor (beta chain) under discussion was sequenced for a study of chemoradiotherapy in HPV16-positive cancers. Study-level background: Functional T-cell assays on a couple of HPV16-positive patients' cells defined candidate HPV-specific clones and common TCR motifs. General study points: Only a couple of HPV16-positive patients supplied the functional HPV-specificity definition. Candidate HPV-specific clones and E7-related TCR motifs grew in tumor during treatment.

With regard to this clone: The antigen remains undetermined.

Profiled with immunoSEQ multiplex PCR; TCRdb holds only in-frame clones, not every one. The sample holds about 5,400 clones, about 67% seen once. This CDR3 comprises 15 residues. CDR1 and CDR2 from the germline V gene are MGHRA and YSYEKL. Trimming removed 0 bases from V and 3 bases from J, with 9 bases in between. The source was tumor tissue, collected from a patient who underwent chemoradiotherapy. The chain couples TRBV4-1 to TRBJ2-4, with D perhaps TRBD2 (5 bases). The receptor was isolated from a human donor with HPV-associated anogenital cancer. In nucleotides, the CDR3 is TGCGCCAGCAGCCAAGAAGAGGGCGTCAAAAACATTCAGTACTTC. Amino acids: CASSQEEGVKNIQYF.